Here is one TCR beta chain with its context. Its specificity is not known. TCRdb called the 5' RACE reads again in MiXCR, with one record for every CDR3 protein. The table has 1.5 million to 2 million distinct CDR3 sequences, roughly a third seen once; the top ten hold 0.25% to 0.3%. Each donor was a healthy Caucasian. Germline V lookup: CDR1 SEHNR, CDR2 FQNEAQ (reference sequence). The length of the CDR3 is 15 residues. V was clipped by 6 bases and J by 5 bases, with 17 bases between them. This record comes from a study of identical twins. Study observations and caveats: Part of the zero-insertion signal could reflect confounding by invariant MAIT and iNKT cells. It was cross-sectional statistical analysis, not following the same donors, that the conclusions relied on. Beta clonotypes that were abundant in cord blood contained fewer insertions, a pattern absent from memory repertoires.

The sample comprised cord blood. The sequence was collected from a newborn girl in good health. J is TRBJ2-1 and V is TRBV7-9; D remains ambiguous. CDR3 loop: CASRALGLSNNEQFF. CDR3 coding DNA: TGTGCCAGCAGAGCATTAGGCCTTTCTAACAATGAGCAGTTCTTC.